One and the same sample provided the 28 T cell receptor beta chains below, sequenced in a study of blood T cells in healthy people across ages. Through a sample-barcoded 5' primer and a J-beta primer mix, a second PCR was run for roughly 7 to 12 cycles. TCRdb re-called the 5' RACE reads through MiXCR, storing one row per CDR3 protein. The sample lists about 1.1 million distinct CDR3 sequences, roughly two fifths occurring once. The sequencing sample was made of blood. The receptors were gathered from a man aged 18 to 35 in good health.

The chain uses TRBV9 and TRBJ1-1, with 9 positions matching TRBD1. The CDR3 is 15 residues long. CDR1 SGDLS and CDR2 YYNGEE come from the germline V gene. The V gene end was trimmed by 0 bases and the J gene end by 10 bases; junction bases not matched to a gene: 10. The CDR3 spells CASSVDFGTGRGAFF. The CDR3 nucleotides read TGTGCCAGCAGCGTAGATTTCGGGACAGGGAGGGGAGCTTTCTTT.

This clonotype was observed a handful of times. The chain uses TRBV20-1 and TRBJ1-1, with D possibly TRBD1 on 5 matching bases. This CDR3 contains 15 residues. V lost 2 bases to trimming and J lost 0 bases, with 13 bases between them. CDR1 DFQATT and CDR2 SNEGSKA come from the germline V gene (reference sequence). The CDR3, as DNA: TGCAGTGCTAGACCAGCACGAGGGGTGAACACTGAAGCTTTCTTT. Its translation: CSARPARGVNTEAFF.

This chain connects TRBV29-1 to TRBJ1-1, with no clear D. Germline V gene data show CDR1 as SQVTM and CDR2 as ANQGSEA. CDR3 length: 16 amino acids. V lost 3 bases to trimming and J lost 0 bases, with 17 bases between them. The DNA for the CDR3 is TGCAGCGTTGATTCCCTGAACAGCCATATGAACACTGAAGCTTTCTTT. Translating it yields CSVDSLNSHMNTEAFF.

The chain joins TRBV4-2 to TRBJ2-5; 7 nucleotides line up with TRBD1. The V gene's germline CDR1 is LGHNA and CDR2 YNFKEQ. J lost 1 base, V lost 2 bases, and 1 base had no gene match. The length of the CDR3 is 14 residues. The CDR3: CASSQPGGQETQYF. The CDR3 DNA sequence: TGTGCCAGCAGCCAACCAGGGGGCCAAGAGACCCAGTACTTC.

The sample holds a few counts of this clonotype. This chain links TRBV20-1 with TRBJ1-6; D might be TRBD1 (6 bases). The CDR3 runs 13 residues. V was pared by 4 bases and J by 7 bases, with 11 bases between. CDR1 is DFQATT, CDR2 SNEGSKA, per germline (reference sequence). The CDR3 DNA follows: TGCAGTGCTACAGGGGTGCCAAATTCACCCCTCCACTTT. Translated: CSATGVPNSPLHF.

This chain joins TRBV20-1 and TRBJ2-5; TRBD2 agrees at 8 bases. J gave up 4 bases and V 6 bases, and 7 bases lay outside the gene matches. The CDR3 contains 13 residues. Germline V gene data show CDR1 as DFQATT and CDR2 as SNEGSKA (reference sequence). The CDR3 is CSAGGLAPETQYF. The CDR3 DNA sequence: TGCAGTGCGGGTGGACTAGCCCCAGAGACCCAGTACTTC.

This clonotype has a handful of counts. The rearrangement uses TRBV9 and TRBJ2-1; 11 bases map to TRBD1. The CDR3 spans 18 residues. CDR1 is SGDLS, CDR2 YYNGEE, per germline. V dropped 6 bases and J dropped 6; count of bases not matched to a gene: 17. CDR3 sequence: CASNAARSRDRGSNEQFF. The CDR3 DNA follows: TGTGCCAGCAATGCGGCCAGAAGCCGGGACAGGGGGTCCAATGAGCAGTTCTTC.

The gene calls are TRBV7-2 and TRBJ1-3; D is unclear. The germline V gene has CDR1 SGHTA and CDR2 FQGNSA. CDR3 size: 14 residues. The V and J ends lost 3 bases and 4 bases respectively, with 10 bases between them. The CDR3 reads CASSLEGRGNTIYF. CDR3 nucleotide sequence: TGTGCCAGCAGCTTGGAGGGCAGGGGAAACACCATATATTTT.

The gene calls are TRBV3-1 and TRBJ2-3; D not resolved. V shed 4 bases and J shed 2 bases, with 10 bases lying between them. Germline V gives CDR1 LGHDT, CDR2 YNNKEL (reference sequence). The CDR3 is 14 amino acids. The CDR3 region is CASSPQHATDTQYF. CDR3 DNA: TGTGCCAGCAGCCCTCAGCATGCCACAGATACGCAGTATTTT.

The V and J genes are TRBV4-1 and TRBJ1-5; D remains ambiguous. Germline V CDR1 and CDR2: MGHRA, YSYEKL. The V gene lost 4 bases and the J gene lost 0 bases, with 13 bases spanning the gap. This CDR3 comprises 16 residues. In nucleotides, the CDR3 is TGCGCCAGCAGCCCCCCGGATCCCTATAGCAATCAGCCCCAGCATTTT. Protein product: CASSPPDPYSNQPQHF.

Note on this clonotype: This could be a read error, since a much larger clone is one nucleotide away. The chain carries TRBV29-1 and TRBJ2-3, with 10 positions matching TRBD1. The CDR3 runs to 13 residues. CDR1 and CDR2 (germline): SQVTM, ANQGSEA. Trimming at V came to 7 bases and at J to 5 bases, leaving 6 bases not matched to a gene. CDR3 nucleotides: TGCAGCGGAGCGACAGGGGGCGAAGATACGCAGTATTTT. Residues: CSGATGGEDTQYF.

The count of this clonotype is one. The chain combines TRBV5-1 with TRBJ1-1; tentative D call: TRBD1 (6 bases). Between the trimmed V and J ends, which lost 4 bases and 3 bases, there was a span of 16 bases. CDR3 size: 15 residues. CDR1 SGHRS and CDR2 YFSETQ come from the germline V gene. Written as DNA, the CDR3 is TGCGCCAGCAGCCCGATGGGGGGGGCCGACACTGAAGCTTTCTTT. It codes for CASSPMGGADTEAFF.

The V and J genes are TRBV2 and TRBJ1-5, with D unresolved. CDR1 SNHLY and CDR2 FYNNEI come from the germline V gene. The CDR3 has 15 residues. V was trimmed by 4 bases and J by 6 bases, leaving 16 bases between them. The CDR3: CASSVSALSGQPQHF. CDR3 in DNA: TGTGCCAGCAGTGTGTCGGCCCTCTCAGGTCAGCCCCAGCATTTT.

This clonotype was seen at least ten times. The chain is built from TRBV6-6 and TRBJ2-7; 8 positions match TRBD2. This CDR3 contains 17 residues. The V segment lost 2 bases and the J segment 2 bases; nucleotides outside the gene matches: 11. CDR1 is MNHNY and CDR2 is SVGAGI in the germline V gene (reference sequence). The CDR3 nucleotides are TGTGCCAGCAGTTACGACCGAACTAGCGGATCAACCTACGAGCAGTACTTC. It specifies CASSYDRTSGSTYEQYF.

The rearrangement uses TRBV5-1 and TRBJ2-2; D might be TRBD2 (5 bases). Germline V gene lookup returns CDR1 SGHRS and CDR2 YFSETQ. V lost 4 bases and J lost 4, with 11 bases in between. The length of the CDR3 is 14 residues. This CDR3 reads CASSRGSVTGELFF. In nucleotides, the CDR3 is TGCGCCAGCAGCCGAGGGTCAGTCACCGGGGAGCTGTTTTTT.

The chain carries TRBV10-3 and TRBJ1-1; 7 bases align to TRBD1. From germline, CDR1 is ENHRY and CDR2 SYGVKD. The CDR3 length is 16 residues. V was pared by 1 base and J by 3 bases, with 8 bases of the junction left unmatched. CDR3 amino acids: CAISEWPRGTHTEAFF. CDR3 sequence (DNA): TGTGCCATCAGTGAGTGGCCCAGGGGGACCCACACTGAAGCTTTCTTT.

This clonotype was observed many times. The rearrangement uses TRBV29-1 and TRBJ1-1; no definite D call. V was shortened by 5 bases and J by 0 bases, with 4 bases between the two germline ends. The V gene's germline CDR1 is SQVTM and CDR2 ANQGSEA. The CDR3 covers 11 residues. CDR3 sequence (DNA): TGCAGCGTTTCACTGAACACTGAAGCTTTCTTT. It yields the protein CSVSLNTEAFF.

In the case of this clonotype: One end of the junction does not line up with germline, which may come from a read error. The rearrangement links TRBV5-6 to TRBJ1-2, with D possibly TRBD1 on 5 matching bases. This CDR3 contains 14 residues. The V gene's germline CDR1 is SGHDT and CDR2 YYEEEE. For the CDR3, the DNA is TGTGCCAGCAGCTTAAGCCAGGGCCTCTATGACTACACCTTC. It encodes CASSLSQGLYDYTF.

The table lists this clonotype with a count of one. The V gene is TRBV7-2, the J gene TRBJ1-2, with no clear D. The germline V gene has CDR1 SGHTA and CDR2 FQGNSA. Trimming took 7 bases from V and 5 from J, leaving 17 bases between them. This CDR3 spans 14 amino acids. The CDR3 DNA is TGTGCCAGCACCACGACCGGACTGTTTTATGGCTACACCTTC. It translates to CASTTTGLFYGYTF. Supplemented by reference TRBV7-2 and TRBJ1-2, the full variable domain reads GAGVSQSPSNKVTEKGKDVELRCDPISGHTALYWYRQSLGQGLEFLIYFQGNSAPDKSGLPSDRFSAERTGGSVSTLTIQRTQQEDSAVYLCASTTTGLFYGYTFGSGTRLTVV.

The V call is TRBV4-2, the J call TRBJ1-1, with unresolved D. Between the trimmed V and J ends, which lost 4 bases and 0 bases, there was a span of 9 bases. This CDR3 contains 14 residues. Per germline, CDR1 LGHNA and CDR2 YNFKEQ. CDR3 amino acids: CASSPRAVNTEAFF. CDR3 coding DNA: TGTGCCAGCAGCCCGAGGGCAGTGAACACTGAAGCTTTCTTT.

V is TRBV4-1 and J is TRBJ1-5, with D unresolved. V shed 1 base and J shed 3 bases, with 19 bases lying between them. The length of the CDR3 is 18 residues. CDR1 and CDR2 from the germline V gene are MGHRA and YSYEKL. CDR3 sequence: CASSQGWAPRFLNQPQHF. The CDR3 nucleotides are TGCGCCAGCAGCCAAGGTTGGGCACCTCGATTCCTCAATCAGCCCCAGCATTTT.

The V gene is TRBV7-9, the J gene TRBJ2-1, with 8 positions matching TRBD1. Germline CDR1 is SEHNR and CDR2 is FQNEAQ (reference sequence). CDR3 length equals 13 residues. The trim removed 2 bases at V and 13 bases at J, leaving 7 bases unmatched. CDR3 DNA sequence: TGTGCCAGCAGCTTAAACAGGGGGGAGACCCAGTTCTTC. Amino acid sequence: CASSLNRGETQFF.

Only a few counts were recorded for this clonotype. This sequence joins TRBV28 and TRBJ1-6; tentatively, D is TRBD1 (6 bases). The CDR3 consists of 17 residues. Germline lookup yields CDR1 MDHEN and CDR2 SYDVKM. Trimming cost V 5 bases and J 0 bases, with 14 bases left between them. The CDR3 region has the DNA TGTGCCAGCAGTCCGTTTCCAGGGGACTCCTATAATTCACCCCTCCACTTT. Translated, it gives CASSPFPGDSYNSPLHF.

This clonotype has a handful of counts. The chain couples TRBV28 to TRBJ1-1; D remains unclear. Germline-derived CDR1 and CDR2 are MDHEN and SYDVKM. The CDR3 loop spans 16 amino acids. V was clipped by 6 bases and J by 5 bases, with 22 bases between them. The CDR3 loop reads CASSPSRTEVYTEAFF. As DNA, the CDR3 is TGTGCCAGCAGCCCCTCGAGGACGGAAGTGTATACTGAAGCTTTCTTT.

This clonotype was seen at least ten times. At one end the junction does not follow the germline gene, possibly because of a read error. The chain is built from TRBV27 and TRBJ2-1, with TRBD1 identical over 10 bases. Germline V CDR1 and CDR2: MNHEY, SMNVEV (reference sequence). This CDR3 region has 14 residues. The CDR3 sequence: CASSLGQGGNEQFF. As DNA, the CDR3 is TGCGCCAGCAGCCTCGGACAGGGGGGCAATGAGCAGTTCTTC.

This clonotype was recorded only once. The chain carries TRBV4-1 and TRBJ1-5; D gene ambiguous. CDR1 and CDR2 from the germline V gene are MGHRA and YSYEKL. Trimming pared 1 base from V and 1 base from J, leaving 11 bases between. The CDR3 is 16 amino acids. For the CDR3, the DNA is TGCGCCAGCAGCCAAGTGGGCCGGAGGAGCAATCAGCCCCAGCATTTT. Translation: CASSQVGRRSNQPQHF.

The chain carries TRBV7-8 and TRBJ2-3; TRBD1 aligns across 8 bases. The CDR3 spans 14 residues. Germline lookup yields CDR1 SGHVS and CDR2 FQNEAQ. With V trimmed by 10 bases and J by 4 bases, 10 bases remained unmatched. CDR3 sequence reads: CATQPGGGSDTQYF. The CDR3, as DNA: TGTGCCACTCAACCAGGGGGCGGGTCAGATACGCAGTATTTT.

This clonotype came up a few times. The chain is built from TRBV4-1 and TRBJ1-1; 9 positions agree with TRBD1. CDR1 MGHRA and CDR2 YSYEKL come from the germline V gene. The J segment lost 0 bases and the V segment lost 3 bases, leaving 14 bases of the junction unmatched. This CDR3 comprises 19 residues. The CDR3 nucleotides read TGCGCCAGCAGCCATCTTCCCGGGACAGGGTGGGATATGAACACTGAAGCTTTCTTT. Amino acid sequence: CASSHLPGTGWDMNTEAFF.